The 10 T cell receptor beta chains below come from one sample, sequenced in a study of blood T cell repertoires in COVID-19. Produced via immunoSEQ multiplex PCR; TCRdb's table is partial and in-frame only. The table lists a few hundred thousand clones, approximately 90% of them singletons. Sample: peripheral blood. Receptors were obtained from a woman aged 40 to 50 with acute or convalescent COVID-19.

The rearrangement joins TRBV7-3 to TRBJ1-1; a weak D match, TRBD1 (5 bases). The CDR3 totals 13 residues. Germline V lookup: CDR1 SGHTA, CDR2 FQGTGA. V was cut by 5 bases and J by 1 base, with 8 bases left in between. The CDR3 sequence is CASSPTENTEAFF. In DNA form, the CDR3 reads TGTGCCAGCAGCCCGACAGAGAACACTGAAGCTTTCTTT.

The chain carries TRBV4-1 and TRBJ2-4, with TRBD1 matching over 7 bases. The germline V gene encodes CDR1 MGHRA and CDR2 YSYEKL. This CDR3 has 16 amino acids. The V gene end was trimmed by 0 bases and the J gene end by 8 bases; junction bases not matched to a gene: 10. The CDR3 sequence is CASSQDSYRGRDIQYF. The DNA of the CDR3 is TGCGCCAGCAGCCAAGATTCGTACAGGGGTAGGGACATTCAGTACTTC.

V gene TRBV25-1 combines with J gene TRBJ1-2; the match to TRBD1 covers 9 bases. Germline V CDR1 and CDR2: MGHDK, SYGVNS. J gave up 3 bases and V 3 bases, and 5 bases lay outside the gene matches. The CDR3 sequence is 15 residues long. CDR3 in amino acids: CASSDSGTGYYGYTF. The CDR3 DNA sequence: TGTGCCAGCAGTGACTCCGGGACAGGGTACTATGGCTACACCTTC.

A note on this clone: One end of the junction does not line up with germline, which may come from a read error. The V and J genes are TRBV7-9 and TRBJ2-5, with TRBD1 matching over 9 bases. Looked up from germline, CDR1 is SEHNR and CDR2 is FQNEAQ (reference sequence). The CDR3 is made up of 17 amino acids. CDR3 loop: CASSVGTGNKAREAQYF. The CDR3 DNA reads as TGTGCCAGCAGCGTCGGGACAGGGAATAAAGCAAGAGAGGCCCAGTACTTC.

This clone has a single count. Here the CDR3 DNA reads TGTGCCAGCAGCCAAGATCGTGACAGGGGGATGAACACTGAAGCTTTCTTT. Translated: CASSQDRDRGMNTEAFF. The J gene is TRBJ1-1, the V gene TRBV3-1 (or the pseudogene TRBV3-2), with 9 bases matching TRBD1. Per germline, CDR1 LGHDT and CDR2 YNNKEL (reference sequence). V trimming: 0 bases; J trimming: 0 bases; junction bases outside the gene matches: 5. The CDR3 has 17 residues.

A single count supports this clone. The genes are TRBV9 and TRBJ1-1, with D uncertain. V was trimmed by 0 bases and J by 1 base, leaving 7 bases between them. Germline V gene sequence: CDR1 SGDLS, CDR2 YYNGEE. This CDR3 region has 14 residues. CDR3 DNA sequence: TGTGCCAGCAGCGTAGTCCCAGGGAACACTGAAGCTTTCTTT. It encodes CASSVVPGNTEAFF.

CDR3 nucleotide sequence: TGTGCCAGCAGCCCGGACAGGGCAACTAATGAAAAACTGTTTTTT. As protein: CASSPDRATNEKLFF. The chain uses TRBV28 and TRBJ1-4, with 8 bases that match TRBD1. There are 15 residues in the CDR3. V lost 6 bases and J lost 0; bases outside the gene matches: 3. Looked up from germline, CDR1 is MDHEN and CDR2 is SYDVKM.

The CDR3 protein is CASSPRFRGNYGYTF. The CDR3 nucleotides are TGTGCCAGCAGTCCGAGGTTCAGGGGTAACTATGGCTACACCTTC. This chain uses TRBV6-5 with TRBJ1-2; D possibly corresponds to TRBD1 (6 bases). The germline gives CDR1 MNHEY, CDR2 SVGAGI. This CDR3 has 15 residues. V lost 5 bases and J lost 1, with 14 bases in between.

The sample holds one count of this clone. The V gene is TRBV5-4, the J gene TRBJ1-1, with 11 bases identical to TRBD1. J was trimmed by 6 bases and V by 4 bases; bases with no gene match: 14. The length of the CDR3 is 17 residues. In germline, CDR1 is SGHNT, CDR2 YYREEE (reference sequence). The CDR3 DNA reads as TGTGCCAGCAGCCTAGGACAGGGGGCTTGGTCGGGGCCTGAAGCTTTCTTT. This codes for CASSLGQGAWSGPEAFF.

The rearrangement joins TRBV6-6 to TRBJ1-2; TRBD1 matches at 8 bases. Germline V gene data show CDR1 as MNHNY and CDR2 as SVGAGI (reference sequence). V shed 5 bases, J shed 6 bases, and the junction held 5 bases outside the gene matches. There are 13 residues in the CDR3. CDR3: CASSGTGIDGYTF. In DNA form, the CDR3 reads TGTGCCAGCAGTGGGACAGGAATTGATGGCTACACCTTC.